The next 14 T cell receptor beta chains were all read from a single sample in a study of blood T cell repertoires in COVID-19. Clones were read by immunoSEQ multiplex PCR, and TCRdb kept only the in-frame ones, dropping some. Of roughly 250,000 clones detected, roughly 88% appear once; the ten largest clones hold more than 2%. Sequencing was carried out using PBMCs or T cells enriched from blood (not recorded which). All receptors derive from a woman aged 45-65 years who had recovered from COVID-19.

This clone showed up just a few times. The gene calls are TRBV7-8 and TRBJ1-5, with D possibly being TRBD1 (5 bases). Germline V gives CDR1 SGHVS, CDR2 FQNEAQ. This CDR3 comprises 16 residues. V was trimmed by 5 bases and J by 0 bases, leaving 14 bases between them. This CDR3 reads CASSGTGGDSNQPQHF. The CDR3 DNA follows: TGTGCCAGCAGCGGAACGGGAGGGGATAGCAATCAGCCCCAGCATTTT.

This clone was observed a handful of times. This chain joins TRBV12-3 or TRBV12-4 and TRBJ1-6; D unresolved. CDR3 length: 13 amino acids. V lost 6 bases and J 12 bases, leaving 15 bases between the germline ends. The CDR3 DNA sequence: TGTGCCAGCAGCCCCCAACCGGGGTTACCCCTCCACTTT. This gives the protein CASSPQPGLPLHF.

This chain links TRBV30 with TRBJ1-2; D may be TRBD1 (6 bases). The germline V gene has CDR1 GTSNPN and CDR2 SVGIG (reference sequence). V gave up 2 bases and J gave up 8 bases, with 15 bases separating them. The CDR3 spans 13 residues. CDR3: CAWSIDRLYGYTF. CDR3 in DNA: TGTGCCTGGAGTATTGACAGGCTATACGGCTACACCTTC.

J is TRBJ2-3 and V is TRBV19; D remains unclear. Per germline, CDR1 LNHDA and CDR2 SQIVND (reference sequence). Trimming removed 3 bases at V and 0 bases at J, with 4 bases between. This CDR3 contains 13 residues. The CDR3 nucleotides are TGTGCCAGTAGTATTCAGAGCACAGATACGCAGTATTTT. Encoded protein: CASSIQSTDTQYF.

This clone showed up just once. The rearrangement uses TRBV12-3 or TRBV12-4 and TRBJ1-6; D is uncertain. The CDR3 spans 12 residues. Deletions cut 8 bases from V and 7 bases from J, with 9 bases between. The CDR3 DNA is TGTGCCAGCCGGGAGAACAATTCACCCCTCCACTTT. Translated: CASRENNSPLHF.

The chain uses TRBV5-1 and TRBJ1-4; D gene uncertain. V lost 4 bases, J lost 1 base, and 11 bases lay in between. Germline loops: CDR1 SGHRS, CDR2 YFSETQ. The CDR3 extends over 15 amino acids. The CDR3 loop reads CASSTLGRTNEKLFF. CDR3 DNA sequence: TGCGCCAGCAGCACCTTGGGGAGAACTAATGAAAAACTGTTTTTT.

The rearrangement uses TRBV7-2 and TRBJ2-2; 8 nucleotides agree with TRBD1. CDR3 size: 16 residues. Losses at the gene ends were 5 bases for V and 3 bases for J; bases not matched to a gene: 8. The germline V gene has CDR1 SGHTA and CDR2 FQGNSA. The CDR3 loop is CASSTAGTGHTGELFF. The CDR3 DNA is TGTGCCAGCAGCACGGCCGGGACAGGCCACACCGGGGAGCTGTTTTTT.

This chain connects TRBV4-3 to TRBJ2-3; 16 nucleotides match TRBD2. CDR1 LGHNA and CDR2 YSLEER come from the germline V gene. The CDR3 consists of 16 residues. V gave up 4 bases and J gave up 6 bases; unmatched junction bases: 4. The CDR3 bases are TGCGCCAGCAGCCTTGGGACTAGCGGGGGGGGTGATACGCAGTATTTT. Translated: CASSLGTSGGGDTQYF.

In DNA form, the CDR3 reads TGCAGTGCTAGTGCGGGGGGCGCCTATGGCTACACCTTC. This encodes CSASAGGAYGYTF. The rearrangement links TRBV20-1 to TRBJ1-2, with D perhaps TRBD1 (6 bases). Germline values: CDR1 DFQATT, CDR2 SNEGSKA (reference sequence). The CDR3 loop spans 13 amino acids. V lost 3 bases and J 4 bases, leaving 12 bases between the germline ends.

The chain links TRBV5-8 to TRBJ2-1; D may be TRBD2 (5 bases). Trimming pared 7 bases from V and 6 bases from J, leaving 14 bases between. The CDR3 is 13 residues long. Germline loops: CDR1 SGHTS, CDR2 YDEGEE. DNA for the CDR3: TGTGCCAGCGTTATAGCGACGATCAATGAGCAGTTCTTC. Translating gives CASVIATINEQFF.

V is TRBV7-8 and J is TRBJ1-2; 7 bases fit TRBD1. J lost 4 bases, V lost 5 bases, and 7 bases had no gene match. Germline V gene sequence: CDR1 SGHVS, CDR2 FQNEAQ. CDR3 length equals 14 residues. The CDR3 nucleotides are TGTGCCAGCAGCCCGCATACAGGGGCCTATGGCTACACCTTC. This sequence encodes CASSPHTGAYGYTF.

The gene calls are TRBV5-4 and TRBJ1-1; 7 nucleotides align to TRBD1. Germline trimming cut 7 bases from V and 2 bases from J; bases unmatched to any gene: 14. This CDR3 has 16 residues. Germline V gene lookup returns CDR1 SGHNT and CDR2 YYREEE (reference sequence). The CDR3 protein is CASHAGNRGRNTEAFF. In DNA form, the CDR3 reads TGTGCCAGCCACGCGGGTAACAGGGGTCGAAACACTGAAGCTTTCTTT.

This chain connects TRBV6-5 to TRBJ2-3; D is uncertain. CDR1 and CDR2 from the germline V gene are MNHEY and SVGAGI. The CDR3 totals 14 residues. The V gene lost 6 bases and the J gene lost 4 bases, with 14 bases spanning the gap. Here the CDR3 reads CASSPAYFSDTQYF. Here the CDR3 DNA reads TGTGCCAGCAGCCCAGCGTATTTTTCAGATACGCAGTATTTT.

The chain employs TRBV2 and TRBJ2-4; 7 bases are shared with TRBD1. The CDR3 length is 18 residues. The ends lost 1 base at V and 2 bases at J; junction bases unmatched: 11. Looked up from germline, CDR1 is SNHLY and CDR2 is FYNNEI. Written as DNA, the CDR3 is TGTGCCAGCAGTGAAGAGGGGGCAGCCTGGATCTCCAAAAACATTCAGTACTTC. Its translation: CASSEEGAAWISKNIQYF.